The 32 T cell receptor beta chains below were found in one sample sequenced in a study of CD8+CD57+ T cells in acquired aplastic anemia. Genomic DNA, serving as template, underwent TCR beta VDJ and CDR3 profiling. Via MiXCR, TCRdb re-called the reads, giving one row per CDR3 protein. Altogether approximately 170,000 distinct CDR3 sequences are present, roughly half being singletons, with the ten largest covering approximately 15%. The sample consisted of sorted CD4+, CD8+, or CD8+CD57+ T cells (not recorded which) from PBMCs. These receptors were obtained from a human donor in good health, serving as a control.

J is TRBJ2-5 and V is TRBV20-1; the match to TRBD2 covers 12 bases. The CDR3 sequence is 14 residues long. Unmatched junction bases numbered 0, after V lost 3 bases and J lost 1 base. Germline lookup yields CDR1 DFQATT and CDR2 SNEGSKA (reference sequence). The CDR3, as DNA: TGCAGTGCTAGGACTAGCGGGGGCCAAGAGACCCAGTACTTC. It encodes CSARTSGGQETQYF.

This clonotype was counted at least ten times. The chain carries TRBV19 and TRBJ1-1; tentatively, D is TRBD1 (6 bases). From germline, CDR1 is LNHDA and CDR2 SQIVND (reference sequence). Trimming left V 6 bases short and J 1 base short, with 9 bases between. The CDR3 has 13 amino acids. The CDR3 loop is CASSTGWNTEAFF. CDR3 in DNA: TGTGCCAGTAGCACAGGGTGGAACACTGAAGCTTTCTTT.

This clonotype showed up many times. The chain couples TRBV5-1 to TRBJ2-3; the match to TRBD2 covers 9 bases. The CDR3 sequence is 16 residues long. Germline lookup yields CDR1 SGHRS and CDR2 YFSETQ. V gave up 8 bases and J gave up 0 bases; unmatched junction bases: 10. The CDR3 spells CASTGGGAASTDTQYF. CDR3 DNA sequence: TGCGCCAGTACGGGCGGGGGGGCCGCAAGCACAGATACGCAGTATTTT.

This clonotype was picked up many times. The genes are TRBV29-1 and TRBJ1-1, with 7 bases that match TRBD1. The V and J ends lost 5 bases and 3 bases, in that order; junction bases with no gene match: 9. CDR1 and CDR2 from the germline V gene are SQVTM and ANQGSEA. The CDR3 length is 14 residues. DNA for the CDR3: TGCAGCGTTTATGACAGGGCTTTTGACACTGAAGCTTTCTTT. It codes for CSVYDRAFDTEAFF.

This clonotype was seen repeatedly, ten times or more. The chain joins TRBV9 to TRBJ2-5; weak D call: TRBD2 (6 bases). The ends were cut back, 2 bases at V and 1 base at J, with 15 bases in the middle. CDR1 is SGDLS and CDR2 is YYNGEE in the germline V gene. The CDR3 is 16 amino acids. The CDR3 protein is CASSVGLTGGQETQYF. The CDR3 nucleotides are TGTGCCAGCAGCGTCGGGCTTACCGGGGGCCAAGAGACCCAGTACTTC.

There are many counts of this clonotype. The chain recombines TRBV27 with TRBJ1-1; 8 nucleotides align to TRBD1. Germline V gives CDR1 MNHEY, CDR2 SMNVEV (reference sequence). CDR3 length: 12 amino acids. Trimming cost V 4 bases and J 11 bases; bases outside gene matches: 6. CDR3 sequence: CASSYNRGTAFF. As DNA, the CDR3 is TGTGCCAGCAGTTATAACAGGGGGACGGCTTTCTTT.

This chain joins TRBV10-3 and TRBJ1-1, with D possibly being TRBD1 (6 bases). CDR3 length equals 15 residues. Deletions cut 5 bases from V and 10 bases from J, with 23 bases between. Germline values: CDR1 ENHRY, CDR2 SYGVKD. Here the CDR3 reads CAISQTTGTSGVAFF. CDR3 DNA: TGTGCCATCAGTCAGACCACAGGGACCTCTGGGGTAGCTTTCTTT.

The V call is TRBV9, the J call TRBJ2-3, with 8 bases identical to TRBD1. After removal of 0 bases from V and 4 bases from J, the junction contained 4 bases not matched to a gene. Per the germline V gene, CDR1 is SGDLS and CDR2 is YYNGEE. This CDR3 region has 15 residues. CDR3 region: CASSVGRGPADTQYF. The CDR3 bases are TGTGCCAGCAGCGTAGGCAGGGGGCCCGCAGATACGCAGTATTTT. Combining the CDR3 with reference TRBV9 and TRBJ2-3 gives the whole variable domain DSGVTQTPKHLITATGQRVTLRCSPRSGDLSVYWYQQSLDQGLQFLIQYYNGEERAKGNILERFSAQQFPDLHSELNLSSLELGDSALYFCASSVGRGPADTQYFGPGTRLTVL.

The CDR3 DNA sequence: TGTGCCAGTAGTTGGGGGCCCGATCGTAATTCACCCCTCCACTTT. This encodes CASSWGPDRNSPLHF. The genes are TRBV19 and TRBJ1-6; D might be TRBD1 (6 bases). V was shortened by 5 bases and J by 6 bases, with 14 bases between the two germline ends. CDR3 length: 15 residues. Germline V gene sequence: CDR1 LNHDA, CDR2 SQIVND (reference sequence).

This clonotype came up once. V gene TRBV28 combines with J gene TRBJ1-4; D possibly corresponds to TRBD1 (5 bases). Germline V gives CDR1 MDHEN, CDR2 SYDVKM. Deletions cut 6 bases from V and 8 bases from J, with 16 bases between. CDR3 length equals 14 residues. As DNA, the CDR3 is TGTGCCAGCAGCCCTGCGGGGGGGGAGGAAAAACTGTTTTTT. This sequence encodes CASSPAGGEEKLFF.

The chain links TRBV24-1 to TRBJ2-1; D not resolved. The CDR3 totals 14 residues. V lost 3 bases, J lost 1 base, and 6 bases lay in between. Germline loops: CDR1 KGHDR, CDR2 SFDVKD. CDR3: CATSDHGSYNEQFF. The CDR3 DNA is TGTGCCACCAGTGATCACGGTTCCTACAATGAGCAGTTCTTC.

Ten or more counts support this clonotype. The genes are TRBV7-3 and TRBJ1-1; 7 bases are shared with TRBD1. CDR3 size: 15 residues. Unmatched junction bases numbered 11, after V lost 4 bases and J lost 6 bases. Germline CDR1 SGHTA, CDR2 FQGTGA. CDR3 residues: CASSSPTGSSAEAFF. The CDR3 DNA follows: TGTGCCAGCAGCTCCCCGACAGGGTCGAGCGCTGAAGCTTTCTTT. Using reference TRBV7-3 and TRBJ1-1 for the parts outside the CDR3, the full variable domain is GAGVSQTPSNKVTEKGKYVELRCDPISGHTALYWYRQSLGQGPEFLIYFQGTGAADDSGLPNDRFFAVRPEGSVSTLKIQRTERGDSAVYLCASSSPTGSSAEAFFGQGTRLTVV.

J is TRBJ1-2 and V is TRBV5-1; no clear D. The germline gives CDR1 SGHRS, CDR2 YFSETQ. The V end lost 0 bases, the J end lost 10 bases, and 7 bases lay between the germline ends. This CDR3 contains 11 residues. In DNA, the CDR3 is TGCGCCAGCAGCTTGGCTGGGCACTACACCTTC. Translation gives CASSLAGHYTF.

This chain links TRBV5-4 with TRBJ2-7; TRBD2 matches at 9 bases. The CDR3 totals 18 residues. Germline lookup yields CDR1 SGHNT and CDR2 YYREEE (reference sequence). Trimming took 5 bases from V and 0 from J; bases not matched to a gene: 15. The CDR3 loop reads CASSDSRSKRGDSYEQYF. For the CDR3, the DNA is TGTGCCAGCAGTGACTCGCGGTCTAAGCGGGGGGACTCCTACGAGCAGTACTTC.

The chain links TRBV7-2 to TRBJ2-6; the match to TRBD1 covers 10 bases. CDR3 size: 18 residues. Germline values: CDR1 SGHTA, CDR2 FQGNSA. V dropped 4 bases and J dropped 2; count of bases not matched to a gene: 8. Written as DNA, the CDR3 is TGTGCCAGCAGCTCGGGACAGGGGAGGATTGCTGGGGCCAACGTCCTGACTTTC. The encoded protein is CASSSGQGRIAGANVLTF.

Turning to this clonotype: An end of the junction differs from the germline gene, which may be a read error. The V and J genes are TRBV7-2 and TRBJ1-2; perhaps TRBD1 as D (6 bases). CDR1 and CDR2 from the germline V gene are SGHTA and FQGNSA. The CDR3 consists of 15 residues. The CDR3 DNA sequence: TGTGCCAGCAGCTTACACAGGGACTCTAATTATGGCTACACCTTC. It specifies CASSLHRDSNYGYTF.

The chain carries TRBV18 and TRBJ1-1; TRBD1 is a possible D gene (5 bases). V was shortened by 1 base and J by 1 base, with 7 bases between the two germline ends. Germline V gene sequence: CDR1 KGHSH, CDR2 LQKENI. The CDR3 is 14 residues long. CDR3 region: CASSPRGANTEAFF. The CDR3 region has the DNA TGTGCCAGCTCACCACGAGGGGCGAACACTGAAGCTTTCTTT.

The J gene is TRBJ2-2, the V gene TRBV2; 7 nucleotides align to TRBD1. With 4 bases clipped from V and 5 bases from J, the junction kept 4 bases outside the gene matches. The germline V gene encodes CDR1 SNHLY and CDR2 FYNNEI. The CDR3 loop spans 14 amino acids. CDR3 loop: CASSATGITGELFF. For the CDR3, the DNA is TGTGCCAGCAGTGCGACAGGGATAACCGGGGAGCTGTTTTTT.

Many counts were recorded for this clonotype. The CDR3 nucleotides read TGTGCCAGTACCCCTGGGGGGGCGCAGGGCACAGATACGCAGTATTTT. Protein product: CASTPGGAQGTDTQYF. The chain joins TRBV19 to TRBJ2-3; tentative D call: TRBD2 (7 bases). V shed 7 bases and J shed 1 base, with 18 bases lying between them. The CDR3 covers 16 residues. Germline CDR1 LNHDA, CDR2 SQIVND (reference sequence).

This CDR3 reads CASSYSTGTSYGYTF. CDR3 bases: TGTGCCAGCAGTTACTCAACAGGGACCTCCTATGGCTACACCTTC. V is TRBV6-5 and J is TRBJ1-2, with D perhaps TRBD1 (6 bases). Trimming took 0 bases from V and 4 from J, leaving 12 bases between them. CDR1 is MNHEY and CDR2 is SVGAGI in the germline V gene. This CDR3 is 15 amino acids long.

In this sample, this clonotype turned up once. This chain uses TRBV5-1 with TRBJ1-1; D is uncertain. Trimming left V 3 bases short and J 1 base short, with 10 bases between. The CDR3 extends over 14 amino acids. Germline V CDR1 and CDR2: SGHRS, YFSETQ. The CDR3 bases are TGCGCCAGCAGCTCCGGCCGGGCGAACACTGAAGCTTTCTTT. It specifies CASSSGRANTEAFF.

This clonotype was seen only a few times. CDR3 loop: CSVEDVMVGAFF. Written as DNA, the CDR3 is TGCAGCGTTGAAGACGTGATGGTCGGGGCTTTCTTT. This chain links TRBV29-1 with TRBJ1-1; D is uncertain. The CDR3 sequence is 12 residues long. Germline loops: CDR1 SQVTM, CDR2 ANQGSEA. Trimming left V 0 bases short and J 11 bases short, with 13 bases between.

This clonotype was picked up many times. In DNA form, the CDR3 reads TGTGCCAGCAGCTTAATAGCGGGGGGACACAATGAGCAGTTCTTC. Translated: CASSLIAGGHNEQFF. The genes are TRBV7-3 and TRBJ2-1; 10 nucleotides align to TRBD2. The CDR3 spans 15 residues. Germline loops: CDR1 SGHTA, CDR2 FQGTGA. The junction had 2 bases not matched to a gene; V was cut back by 1 base and J by 5 bases.

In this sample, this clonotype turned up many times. The CDR3 protein is CASSLTSGAQTGELFF. For the CDR3, the DNA is TGCGCCAGCAGCTTGACTAGCGGGGCACAGACCGGGGAGCTGTTTTTT. This rearrangement joins TRBV5-1 to TRBJ2-2; 10 nucleotides agree with TRBD2. Unmatched junction bases numbered 5, after V lost 1 base and J lost 5 bases. The CDR3 spans 16 residues. Germline V gives CDR1 SGHRS, CDR2 YFSETQ. The variable domain in full, with the rest retrieved from reference TRBV5-1 and TRBJ2-2, is KAGVTQTPRYLIKTRGQQVTLSCSPISGHRSVSWYQQTPGQGLQFLFEYFSETQRNKGNFPGRFSGRQFSNSRSEMNVSTLELGDSALYLCASSLTSGAQTGELFFGEGSRLTVL.

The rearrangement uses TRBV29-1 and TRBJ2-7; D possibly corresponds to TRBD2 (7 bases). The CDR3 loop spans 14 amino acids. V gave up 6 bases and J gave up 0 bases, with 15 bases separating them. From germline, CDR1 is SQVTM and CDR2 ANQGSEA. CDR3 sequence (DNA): TGCAGCGTACTGGGGGGGCGAAGCTCCTACGAGCAGTACTTC. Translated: CSVLGGRSSYEQYF.

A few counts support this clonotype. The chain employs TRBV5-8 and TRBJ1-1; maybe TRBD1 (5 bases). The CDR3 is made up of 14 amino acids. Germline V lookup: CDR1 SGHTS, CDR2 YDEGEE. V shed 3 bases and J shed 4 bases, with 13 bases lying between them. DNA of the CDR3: TGTGCCAGCAGCTATGGGGGGAGTAGCACTGAAGCTTTCTTT. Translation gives CASSYGGSSTEAFF.

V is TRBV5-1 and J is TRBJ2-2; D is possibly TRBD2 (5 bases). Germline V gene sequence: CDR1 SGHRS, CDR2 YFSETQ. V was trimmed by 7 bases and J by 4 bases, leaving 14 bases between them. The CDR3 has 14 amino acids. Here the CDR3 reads CASSFEGSTGELFF. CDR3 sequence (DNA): TGCGCCAGCTCCTTCGAGGGATCCACCGGGGAGCTGTTTTTT.

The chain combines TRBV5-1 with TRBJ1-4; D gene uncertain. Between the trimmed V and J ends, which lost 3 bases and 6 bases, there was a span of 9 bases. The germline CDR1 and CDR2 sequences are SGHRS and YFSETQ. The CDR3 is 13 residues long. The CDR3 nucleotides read TGCGCCAGCAGCTCGGCCAAGGATGAAAAACTGTTTTTT. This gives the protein CASSSAKDEKLFF.

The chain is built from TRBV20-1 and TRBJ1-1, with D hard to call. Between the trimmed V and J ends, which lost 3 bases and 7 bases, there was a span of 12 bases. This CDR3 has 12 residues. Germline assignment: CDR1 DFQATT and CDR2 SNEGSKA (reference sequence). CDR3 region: CSARAGDYEAFF. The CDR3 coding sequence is TGCAGTGCTAGGGCAGGAGATTATGAAGCTTTCTTT.

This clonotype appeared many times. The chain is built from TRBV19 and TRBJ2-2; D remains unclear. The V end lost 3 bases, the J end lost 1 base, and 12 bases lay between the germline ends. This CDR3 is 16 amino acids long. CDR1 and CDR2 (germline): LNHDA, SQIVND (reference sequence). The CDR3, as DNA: TGTGCCAGTAGTATGGCCGACTCGGTGAACACCGGGGAGCTGTTTTTT. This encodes CASSMADSVNTGELFF.

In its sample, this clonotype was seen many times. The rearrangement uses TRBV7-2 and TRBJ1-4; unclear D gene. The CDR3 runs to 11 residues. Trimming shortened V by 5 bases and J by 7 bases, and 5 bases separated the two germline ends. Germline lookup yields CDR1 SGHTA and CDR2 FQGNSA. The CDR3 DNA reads TGTGCCAGCAGCCCGAGTGAAAAACTGTTTTTT. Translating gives CASSPSEKLFF. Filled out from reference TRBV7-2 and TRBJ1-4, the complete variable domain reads GAGVSQSPSNKVTEKGKDVELRCDPISGHTALYWYRQSLGQGLEFLIYFQGNSAPDKSGLPSDRFSAERTGGSVSTLTIQRTQQEDSAVYLCASSPSEKLFFGSGTQLSVL.

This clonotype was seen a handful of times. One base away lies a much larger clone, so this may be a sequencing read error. CDR3 coding DNA: TGTGCCAGCAGCCCCGATGGAAACACCATATATTTT. Translated, it gives CASSPDGNTIYF. This chain uses TRBV12-3 or TRBV12-4 with TRBJ1-3; no definite D call. The V end was cut by 6 bases, the J end by 3 bases, with 6 bases between. This CDR3 spans 12 amino acids.